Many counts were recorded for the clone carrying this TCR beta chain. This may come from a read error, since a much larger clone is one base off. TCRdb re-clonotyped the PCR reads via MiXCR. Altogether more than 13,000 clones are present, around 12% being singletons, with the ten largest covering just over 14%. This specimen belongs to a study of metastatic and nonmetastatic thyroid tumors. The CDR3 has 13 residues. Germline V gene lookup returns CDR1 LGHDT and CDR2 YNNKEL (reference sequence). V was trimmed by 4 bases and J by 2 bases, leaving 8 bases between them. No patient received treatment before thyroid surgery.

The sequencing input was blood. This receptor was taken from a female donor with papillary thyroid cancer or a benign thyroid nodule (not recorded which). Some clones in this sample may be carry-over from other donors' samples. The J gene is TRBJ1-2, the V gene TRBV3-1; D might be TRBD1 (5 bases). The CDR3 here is CASSRDGNYGYTF. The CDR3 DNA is TGTGCCAGCAGCCGGGACGGCAACTATGGCTACACCTTC. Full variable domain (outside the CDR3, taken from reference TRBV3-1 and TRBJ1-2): DTAVSQTPKYLVTQMGNDKSIKCEQNLGHDTMYWYKQDSKKFLKIMFSYNNKELIINETVPNRFSPKSPDKAHLNLHINSLELGDSAVYFCASSRDGNYGYTFGSGTRLTVV.